The present T cell receptor beta chain was sequenced within a study of blood T cells in healthy people across ages. A second PCR of about 7 to 12 cycles used a sample-barcoded 5' primer and a J-beta primer mix. TCRdb reprocessed the 5' RACE reads with MiXCR, giving one entry per CDR3 protein. The repertoire has approximately 800,000 distinct CDR3 sequences, roughly 24% of them found once; the top ten carry around 3%. This CDR3 is built from 14 residues. Germline assignment: CDR1 KGHSH and CDR2 LQKENI. V gave up 5 bases and J gave up 3 bases, with 10 bases separating them. This clonotype was seen more than once but under ten times. The sample was also linked to a second study, of T cells of mothers and their children.

This receptor was obtained from a boy aged 10-17 years in good health. V usage is TRBV18 and J usage is TRBJ2-2, with D unresolved. Material for sequencing was blood. CDR3 loop: CASSAEEYTGELFF. DNA for the CDR3: TGTGCCAGCTCAGCCGAGGAATACACCGGGGAGCTGTTTTTT.